This entry concerns a single T cell receptor (beta chain). Its antigen target is currently unknown. No base-level quality is on record; no much larger clone is a single base apart. The CDR3 holds 12 amino acids from the cysteine to the phenylalanine. Only CDR3 DNA is held: 36 bases, read in frame from base 1. CDR1 is given as SEHNR and CDR2 as FQNEAQ, both from the germline V gene (reference sequence). From V the trimming removes 1 base and from J it removes 7 bases, while the gene matches leave 1 base of the junction unaccounted for. Positive magnetic bead selection on an AutoMACS was used to isolate CD4+ and CD8+ cells, with flow cytometry used to check purity. After a first flow cytometry screen using a TCR V beta antibody panel, clonal expansions were characterized through TCRB deep sequencing of sorted CD8+ fractions. Ficoll-Paque PLUS density gradient separation was used to isolate peripheral blood mononuclear cells. DNA was extracted from CD4-enriched, CD8-enriched or PBMC samples with Nucleospin Tissue or Tissue XS kits and quantified with a Qubit 2.0 fluorometer.

Genomic DNA underwent TCRB CDR3 sequencing using the immunoSEQ assay. As for the original processing: When patient CD8+ clones exceeding 1% were checked against published virus-specific TCRB sequences, only a few matched. Only productive TCRB rearrangements were included in the analyses. Clonality was expressed as a Shannon entropy-based productive clonality index, with each clone defined by a unique TCRB CDR3 sequence. To calculate repertoire overlap between two samples, the template counts of each clone were considered relative to each sample's total templates. V-gene usage from TCRB sequencing and V-gene usage measured by flow cytometry were correlated (Spearman r of roughly 0.61). TCRdb holds this immuneACCESS table with in-frame rearrangements only. Some clones are missing; in checked studies, unresolved V genes explain under half, and the rest has no known cause. V and J calls and clone size follow that table, whereas D and trimming were derived from the DNA. For this sample the table gives approximately 15,000 clones, of which 72% were detected only once. The ten largest clones add up to about 10% of the sample.

The data are from a study of somatic mutations in cytotoxic T cells in rheumatoid arthritis listed by TCRdb under 2017. Background for the entire study: Before any treatment started and right after they were diagnosed, patients gave peripheral blood samples (30 ml EDTA). TCRB deep sequencing covered about 60 patients with rheumatoid arthritis along with 15 to 20 healthy controls. Whether expanded CD8+ T-cell clones in untreated, newly diagnosed rheumatoid arthritis carry somatic mutations was the study question, and clonality was characterized with TCRB deep sequencing. Patients and controls did not essentially differ in median age, which was nearly identical between the groups. Some V beta antibody-stained T-cell populations were flow-sorted on a FACSAria II or Sony SH800 at nearly 100% purity, and sorted V beta1+ cells also underwent TCRB sequencing. Broad study findings and their caveats: There was no significant difference in CD8+ T-cell clonality between rheumatoid arthritis patients and age-matched healthy controls. The expanded CD8+ clones had unknown antigen targets, and not appearing in virus-specific databases did not rule out that they were virus-specific. No adjustment for multiple comparisons was made for the slight TRBV07 underrepresentation in patients. An increase of CD8+ clonality with age was seen in patients (Spearman r=0.49) but not in healthy controls. In about an eighth of the roughly 65 patients the largest CD8+ clone exceeded 20% of CD8+ cells, and several identical CD8+ TCRB sequences were shared between blood and synovial fluid.

Sequencing used CD8+ T cells sorted from blood. The sequence came from an adult with rheumatoid arthritis. The chain is assembled from TRBV7-9 and TRBJ2-7; the central 7 bases match TRBD2. Here is the DNA: TGTGCCAGCAGCTTAGGGGGACTAGAGCAGTACTTC. The encoded protein is CASSLGGLEQYF.